The rows below give T cell receptor beta chains drawn from one sample of a study of blood T cell repertoires in COVID-19. Generated by immunoSEQ multiplex PCR, the TCRdb table keeps only in-frame clones and is missing some. Here the sample spans fewer than 400,000 clones, around 85% being singletons. The sequenced sample was peripheral blood. Receptor source: a woman under 30 with acute or convalescent COVID-19. CDR3s include the opening cysteine and the closing phenylalanine or tryptophan. The D gene is left open where the match is weak. Not every row has a clone size; where given, it reads once, few, many or a size class.

abundance: .; j_gene: TRBJ1-3; v_gene: TRBV25-1; d_gene: .; CDR3aa: CASRDGGNTIYF; CDR3nt: TGTGCCAGCAGGGATGGAGGGAACACCATATATTTT
abundance: .; j_gene: TRBJ2-1; v_gene: TRBV3-1/TRBV3-2; d_gene: .; CDR3aa: CASSQAGYNEQFF; CDR3nt: TGTGCCAGCAGCCAAGCCGGGTACAATGAGCAGTTCTTC
abundance: .; j_gene: TRBJ2-7; v_gene: TRBV5-6; d_gene: TRBD2; CDR3aa: CASSLGQGGFYEQYF; CDR3nt: TGTGCCAGCAGCTTGGGGCAGGGAGGGTTCTACGAGCAGTACTTC
abundance: once; j_gene: TRBJ1-3; v_gene: TRBV2; d_gene: TRBD1; CDR3aa: CASNAGTGTGNTIYF; CDR3nt: TGTGCCAGCAACGCCGGGACAGGGACTGGAAACACCATATATTTT
abundance: once; j_gene: TRBJ1-2; v_gene: TRBV12-5; d_gene: .; CDR3aa: CASGLGGIEGYTF; CDR3nt: TGTGCTAGTGGTTTGGGCGGGATCGAAGGCTACACCTTC
abundance: once; j_gene: TRBJ2-6; v_gene: TRBV21-1; d_gene: .; CDR3aa: CASTPEGAGANVLTF; CDR3nt: TGTGCCAGCACCCCCGAGGGGGCTGGGGCCAACGTCCTGACTTTC
abundance: .; j_gene: TRBJ2-7; v_gene: TRBV5-1; d_gene: TRBD2; CDR3aa: CASSQGLAGAPGGEQYF; CDR3nt: TGCGCCAGCAGCCAAGGACTAGCGGGAGCCCCGGGGGGCGAGCAGTACTTC
abundance: .; j_gene: TRBJ1-2; v_gene: TRBV7-9; d_gene: TRBD1; CDR3aa: CASSLNEGAGNYGYTF; CDR3nt: TGTGCCAGCAGCTTAAATGAGGGGGCGGGGAACTATGGCTACACCTTC
abundance: few; j_gene: TRBJ2-7; v_gene: TRBV21-1; d_gene: .; CDR3aa: CASSLSGTSGSYEQYF; CDR3nt: TGTGCCAGCAGCCTCTCCGGGACTAGCGGCTCCTACGAGCAGTACTTC
abundance: once; j_gene: TRBJ2-7; v_gene: TRBV18; d_gene: TRBD2; CDR3aa: CASSRLAGATQYEQYF; CDR3nt: TGTGCCAGCTCTCGACTAGCGGGGGCAACACAGTACGAGCAGTACTTC
abundance: .; j_gene: TRBJ1-3; v_gene: TRBV11-2; d_gene: .; CDR3aa: CASSGGSVLSGNTIYF; CDR3nt: TGTGCCAGCAGTGGGGGGTCGGTTTTGTCTGGAAACACCATATATTTT
abundance: once; j_gene: TRBJ2-7; v_gene: TRBV5-6; d_gene: TRBD2; CDR3aa: CASSITTSGSYEQYF; CDR3nt: TGTGCCAGCAGCATAACCACTAGCGGGAGTTACGAGCAGTACTTC
abundance: .; j_gene: TRBJ2-7; v_gene: TRBV27; d_gene: TRBD2; CDR3aa: CASSLVAGGPREQYF; CDR3nt: TGTGCCAGCAGTTTAGTGGCGGGAGGGCCCAGGGAGCAGTACTTC
abundance: once; j_gene: TRBJ1-4; v_gene: TRBV3-1/TRBV3-2; d_gene: TRBD1; CDR3aa: CASSRTGTGDEKLFF; CDR3nt: TGTGCCAGCAGCCGAACCGGGACAGGGGATGAAAAACTGTTTTTT
abundance: .; j_gene: TRBJ1-3; v_gene: TRBV29-1; d_gene: .; CDR3aa: CSVCRDLGNTIYF; CDR3nt: TGCAGCGTTTGCCGGGATCTCGGAAACACCATATATTTT
abundance: .; j_gene: TRBJ2-2; v_gene: TRBV29-1; d_gene: TRBD1; CDR3aa: CSAAGQGAAGELFF; CDR3nt: TGCAGCGCAGCGGGACAGGGGGCGGCCGGGGAGCTGTTTTTT
abundance: .; j_gene: TRBJ1-1; v_gene: TRBV4-2; d_gene: TRBD1; CDR3aa: CASSQGQAGTGPLEAFF; CDR3nt: TGTGCCAGCAGCCAAGGCCAAGCCGGGACAGGACCCCTTGAGGCTTTCTTT
abundance: .; j_gene: TRBJ2-5; v_gene: TRBV6-4; d_gene: TRBD1; CDR3aa: CASSDRTGDTETQYF; CDR3nt: TGTGCCAGCAGTGATCGGACAGGCGATACGGAGACCCAGTACTTC
abundance: .; j_gene: TRBJ2-5; v_gene: TRBV24-1; d_gene: TRBD1; CDR3aa: CATSDRTGKETQYF; CDR3nt: TGTGCCACCAGTGATCGGACAGGGAAAGAGACCCAGTACTTC
abundance: .; j_gene: TRBJ2-5; v_gene: TRBV3-1/TRBV3-2; d_gene: TRBD1; CDR3aa: CASSQGFAGGLETQYF; CDR3nt: TGTGCCAGCAGCCAAGGTTTCGCAGGGGGCTTGGAGACCCAGTACTTC
abundance: .; j_gene: TRBJ2-5; v_gene: TRBV5-1; d_gene: TRBD2; CDR3aa: CASSTGTSGGEETQYF; CDR3nt: TGCGCCAGCAGCACCGGGACTAGCGGGGGGGAAGAGACCCAGTACTTC
abundance: .; j_gene: TRBJ2-5; v_gene: TRBV5-1; d_gene: .; CDR3aa: CASSLGSGETQYF; CDR3nt: TGCGCCAGCAGCTTGGGTTCCGGAGAGACCCAGTACTTC
abundance: .; j_gene: TRBJ1-3; v_gene: TRBV4-1; d_gene: .; CDR3aa: CASSQDRGPTGNTIYF; CDR3nt: TGCGCCAGCAGCCAAGACAGGGGACCGACAGGAAACACCATATATTTT
abundance: few; j_gene: TRBJ1-4; v_gene: TRBV6-4; d_gene: .; CDR3aa: CASIHGLHEKLFF; CDR3nt: TGTGCCAGCATTCACGGGTTACATGAAAAACTGTTTTTT
abundance: many; j_gene: TRBJ1-1; v_gene: TRBV7-9; d_gene: TRBD1; CDR3aa: CASSITGEAEAFF; CDR3nt: TGTGCCAGCAGCATTACAGGGGAGGCTGAAGCTTTCTTT
abundance: .; j_gene: TRBJ1-2; v_gene: TRBV5-4; d_gene: TRBD1; CDR3aa: CASSYQGDYGYTF; CDR3nt: TGTGCCAGCAGCTACCAGGGGGATTATGGCTACACCTTC
abundance: .; j_gene: TRBJ1-1; v_gene: TRBV14; d_gene: .; CDR3aa: CASSQVQNYEAFF; CDR3nt: TGTGCCAGCAGCCAAGTCCAGAACTATGAAGCTTTCTTT
abundance: few; j_gene: TRBJ1-5; v_gene: TRBV19; d_gene: .; CDR3aa: CASKSGAQPQHF; CDR3nt: TGTGCCAGTAAGTCGGGTGCTCAGCCCCAGCATTTT
abundance: few; j_gene: TRBJ2-4; v_gene: TRBV4-1; d_gene: TRBD1; CDR3aa: CASSQPRDRLAKNIQYF; CDR3nt: TGCGCCAGCAGCCAACCACGGGACAGACTAGCCAAAAACATTCAGTACTTC
abundance: few; j_gene: TRBJ1-2; v_gene: TRBV12-3/TRBV12-4; d_gene: .; CDR3aa: CASSEVVDYGYTF; CDR3nt: TGTGCCAGCAGTGAGGTAGTGGACTATGGCTACACCTTC
abundance: once; j_gene: TRBJ2-5; v_gene: TRBV5-4; d_gene: TRBD2; CDR3aa: CASSPGLAKETQYF; CDR3nt: TGTGCCAGCAGCCCAGGACTAGCGAAAGAGACCCAGTACTTC
abundance: .; j_gene: TRBJ1-5; v_gene: TRBV5-6; d_gene: TRBD1; CDR3aa: CASSVTGDDHNQPQHF; CDR3nt: TGTGCCAGCAGCGTAACAGGGGACGACCACAATCAGCCCCAGCATTTT
abundance: .; j_gene: TRBJ1-1; v_gene: TRBV18; d_gene: TRBD1; CDR3aa: CASSQQGAVNTEAFF; CDR3nt: TGTGCCAGCTCGCAACAGGGGGCTGTGAACACTGAAGCTTTCTTT
abundance: .; j_gene: TRBJ1-3; v_gene: TRBV2; d_gene: .; CDR3aa: CASTLATRNTIYF; CDR3nt: TGTGCCAGCACCCTAGCTACTCGGAACACCATATATTTT
abundance: .; j_gene: TRBJ2-1; v_gene: TRBV2; d_gene: TRBD1; CDR3aa: CASKGTGGNEQFF; CDR3nt: TGTGCCAGCAAAGGGACAGGGGGCAATGAGCAGTTCTTC
abundance: .; j_gene: TRBJ2-4; v_gene: TRBV5-6; d_gene: TRBD2; CDR3aa: CASSFPDSGADIQYF; CDR3nt: TGTGCCAGCAGCTTCCCAGATAGCGGGGCTGACATTCAGTACTTC
abundance: .; j_gene: TRBJ1-2; v_gene: TRBV2; d_gene: TRBD1; CDR3aa: CASSEADTGAYGYTF; CDR3nt: TGTGCCAGCAGTGAAGCGGATACAGGGGCCTATGGCTACACCTTC
abundance: few; j_gene: TRBJ1-3; v_gene: TRBV5-6; d_gene: .; CDR3aa: CASSLSSSGNTIYF; CDR3nt: TGTGCCAGCAGCTTATCGAGCTCTGGAAACACCATATATTTT
abundance: .; j_gene: TRBJ1-6; v_gene: TRBV12-1; d_gene: .; CDR3aa: CASSFQDRERPRTYNSPLHF; CDR3nt: TGTGCCAGCAGCTTCCAAGACAGGGAAAGACCGAGGACCTATAATTCACCCCTCCACTTT